Following are 21 T cell receptor beta chains from one sample sequenced in a study of T-cell memory formation after mild COVID-19. TCRdb recomputed calls from the 5' RACE reads with MiXCR, one row per CDR3 protein. The table records roughly 620,000 distinct CDR3 sequences, more than 15% of them present only once. The specimen was PBMCs or a T cell subset sorted from them (not recorded which). The receptors originated from an adult woman who had mild COVID-19 (a few samples of this study predate the infection). Cell type and time point are not known.

This clonotype was found a few times. The V gene is TRBV5-1, the J gene TRBJ2-7, with 9 bases identical to TRBD1. In germline, CDR1 is SGHRS, CDR2 YFSETQ. This CDR3 is 14 amino acids long. J was trimmed by 5 bases and V by 4 bases; bases with no gene match: 7. CDR3 nucleotides: TGCGCCAGCAGCACCGGGACAGGGTCCCACGAGCAGTACTTC. Its translation: CASSTGTGSHEQYF.

This clonotype was counted many times. V and J are TRBV27 and TRBJ2-7; 11 bases match TRBD1. J was trimmed by 6 bases and V by 2 bases; bases with no gene match: 12. This CDR3 is 17 amino acids long. Germline V CDR1 and CDR2: MNHEY, SMNVEV (reference sequence). CDR3 amino acids: CASSLVVGQGGKSEQYF. CDR3 coding DNA: TGTGCCAGCAGTTTAGTTGTGGGACAGGGGGGTAAAAGCGAGCAGTACTTC.

There are many counts of this clonotype. This chain connects TRBV12-3 or TRBV12-4 to TRBJ2-3, with D possibly being TRBD2 (5 bases). The V and J ends lost 2 bases and 1 base respectively, with 10 bases between them. The CDR3 sequence is 15 residues long. The CDR3 is CASSLTGKGTDTQYF. Written as DNA, the CDR3 is TGTGCCAGCAGTTTAACGGGAAAGGGCACAGATACGCAGTATTTT.

This clonotype was observed a few times. The chain is built from TRBV19 and TRBJ2-1; 13 bases map to TRBD2. V lost 7 bases to trimming and J lost 2 bases; unmatched junction nucleotides: 2. Germline CDR1 is LNHDA and CDR2 is SQIVND (reference sequence). This CDR3 comprises 15 residues. In DNA, the CDR3 is TGTGCCAGTACCGGACTAGCGGGAGCCTACAATGAGCAGTTCTTC. This sequence encodes CASTGLAGAYNEQFF.

This clonotype has a count of ten or more. V and J are TRBV7-3 and TRBJ2-7; 11 bases align to TRBD1. V dropped 2 bases and J dropped 1; count of bases not matched to a gene: 1. The CDR3 spans 15 residues. From germline, CDR1 is SGHTA and CDR2 FQGTGA. The CDR3 is CASSLGTGGSYEQYF. DNA of the CDR3: TGTGCCAGCAGCTTAGGGACAGGGGGTTCCTACGAGCAGTACTTC.

The rearrangement joins TRBV4-3 to TRBJ1-4; TRBD1 aligns across 7 bases. Unmatched junction bases numbered 12, after V lost 6 bases and J lost 8 bases. Germline assignment: CDR1 LGHNA and CDR2 YSLEER. This CDR3 region has 15 residues. CDR3 residues: CASRPNRGTGEKLFF. The CDR3 nucleotides are TGCGCCAGCAGACCTAACAGGGGAACGGGAGAAAAACTGTTTTTT.

The chain has TRBV5-1 and TRBJ1-1; tentatively, D is TRBD1 (6 bases). Germline V gives CDR1 SGHRS, CDR2 YFSETQ. CDR3 length: 15 residues. Trimming took 4 bases from V and 2 from J, leaving 15 bases between them. This CDR3 reads CASSPAGTPNTEAFF. The CDR3 DNA reads as TGCGCCAGCAGCCCCGCGGGGACACCAAACACTGAAGCTTTCTTT.

The chain employs TRBV5-1 and TRBJ1-2; D gene unclear. Germline CDR1 and CDR2: SGHRS and YFSETQ. V was shortened by 5 bases and J by 7 bases, with 12 bases between the two germline ends. The CDR3 is 12 residues long. As DNA, the CDR3 is TGCGCCAGCAGTCACAGCGGAGGTGGCTACACCTTC. It codes for CASSHSGGGYTF.

The chain links TRBV20-1 to TRBJ2-2, with 8 bases fitting TRBD2. V gave up 3 bases and J gave up 6 bases; unmatched junction bases: 3. CDR3 length: 13 amino acids. CDR1 and CDR2 from the germline V gene are DFQATT and SNEGSKA (reference sequence). The CDR3 reads CSARTSVPGELFF. The CDR3 DNA reads TGCAGTGCTAGGACTAGCGTACCCGGGGAGCTGTTTTTT.

The J gene is TRBJ2-5, the V gene TRBV29-1; 10 bases are shared with TRBD2. Per the germline V gene, CDR1 is SQVTM and CDR2 is ANQGSEA. V was clipped by 1 base and J by 7 bases; unmatched bases: 9. The CDR3 runs to 15 residues. The CDR3 coding sequence is TGCAGCGTTGAAGCCCGGGCTAGCGGGGGTCCGACCCAGTACTTC. It translates to CSVEARASGGPTQYF.

The chain has TRBV7-9 and TRBJ2-6, with TRBD1 matching over 8 bases. Germline CDR1 reads SEHNR; CDR2 reads FQNEAQ (reference sequence). The V gene end was trimmed by 1 base and the J gene end by 0 bases; junction bases not matched to a gene: 2. This CDR3 spans 17 amino acids. CDR3 sequence (DNA): TGTGCCAGCAGCTTAGGGACAGGGCCCTCTGGGGCCAACGTCCTGACTTTC. Translation: CASSLGTGPSGANVLTF.

The DNA of the CDR3 is TGCAGTGCTACCGACCTGGATACGCAGTATTTT. Protein product: CSATDLDTQYF. The rearrangement uses TRBV20-1 and TRBJ2-3; D remains ambiguous. V was cut by 4 bases and J by 6 bases, with 8 bases left in between. CDR1 is DFQATT, CDR2 SNEGSKA, per germline (reference sequence). CDR3 length: 11 residues.

V is TRBV4-1 and J is TRBJ1-6; D gene unclear. The germline gives CDR1 MGHRA, CDR2 YSYEKL. Trimming shortened V by 1 base and J by 0 bases, and 10 bases separated the two germline ends. The CDR3 length is 17 residues. Here the CDR3 reads CASSQGRQSSYNSPLHF. The CDR3 bases are TGCGCCAGCAGCCAAGGAAGACAAAGCTCCTATAATTCACCCCTCCACTTT.

This clonotype was recorded at least ten times. The rearrangement joins TRBV12-3 or TRBV12-4 to TRBJ1-1; 7 nucleotides agree with TRBD1. The CDR3 runs 14 residues. V shed 5 bases, J shed 0 bases, and the junction held 3 bases outside the gene matches. CDR3: CASSMTGMNTEAFF. CDR3 in DNA: TGTGCCAGCAGTATGACAGGGATGAACACTGAAGCTTTCTTT.

This clonotype was counted a few times. The genes are TRBV20-1 and TRBJ2-3; D gene uncertain. This CDR3 has 15 amino acids. The V end was cut by 1 base, the J end by 0 bases, with 11 bases between. From germline, CDR1 is DFQATT and CDR2 SNEGSKA (reference sequence). In DNA, the CDR3 is TGCAGTGCTAGAGGTGGCTCCACTAGCACAGATACGCAGTATTTT. Its translation is CSARGGSTSTDTQYF.

There are a few counts of this clonotype. The chain couples TRBV27 to TRBJ2-7, with TRBD1 as a possible D gene (5 bases). Per the germline V gene, CDR1 is MNHEY and CDR2 is SMNVEV (reference sequence). CDR3 length: 8 residues. V was cut by 9 bases and J by 11 bases, with 8 bases left in between. The CDR3 spells CARQEKYF. DNA for the CDR3: TGTGCCAGACAGGAAAAGTACTTC.

Only a few counts were recorded for this clonotype. This sequence joins TRBV10-3 and TRBJ2-1, with 9 bases that match TRBD2. CDR1 is ENHRY, CDR2 SYGVKD, per germline. The CDR3 spans 13 residues. The junction had 5 bases not matched to a gene; V was cut back by 8 bases and J by 6 bases. The CDR3 region is CAIAGGPGNEQFF. DNA of the CDR3: TGTGCCATCGCGGGGGGGCCGGGCAATGAGCAGTTCTTC.

The rearrangement links TRBV5-1 to TRBJ2-1, with D unresolved. The CDR3 has 16 amino acids. The V and J ends lost 4 bases and 4 bases respectively, with 18 bases between them. Germline assignment: CDR1 SGHRS and CDR2 YFSETQ. This chain's CDR3 is CASSLNAVEPYNEQFF. CDR3 DNA: TGCGCCAGCAGCCTTAACGCGGTGGAACCTTACAATGAGCAGTTCTTC. The whole variable domain, filled in from reference TRBV5-1 and TRBJ2-1, reads KAGVTQTPRYLIKTRGQQVTLSCSPISGHRSVSWYQQTPGQGLQFLFEYFSETQRNKGNFPGRFSGRQFSNSRSEMNVSTLELGDSALYLCASSLNAVEPYNEQFFGPGTRLTVL.

V gene TRBV4-1 combines with J gene TRBJ2-3, with D possibly TRBD2 on 5 matching bases. Germline V gene data show CDR1 as MGHRA and CDR2 as YSYEKL. V was cut by 1 base and J by 5 bases, with 16 bases left in between. CDR3 size: 16 residues. The CDR3 DNA follows: TGCGCCAGCAGCCAAGGAGGGTCGGGCTCCGTAGATACGCAGTATTTT. This encodes CASSQGGSGSVDTQYF.

This clonotype was counted between two and nine times. The chain has TRBV6-6 and TRBJ2-1; 7 bases are shared with TRBD1. After removal of 1 base from V and 5 bases from J, the junction contained 2 bases not matched to a gene. Germline assignment: CDR1 MNHNY and CDR2 SVGAGI (reference sequence). This CDR3 is built from 14 residues. This chain's CDR3 is CASSYFRGNNEQFF. CDR3 in DNA: TGTGCCAGCAGTTACTTCAGGGGGAACAATGAGCAGTTCTTC.

At least ten counts were recorded for this clonotype. This chain joins TRBV7-6 and TRBJ2-2, with D possibly being TRBD2 (7 bases). Trimming removed 5 bases from V and 6 bases from J, with 16 bases in between. Germline CDR1 is SGHVS and CDR2 is FNYEAQ. This CDR3 region has 15 residues. CDR3 nucleotides: TGTGCCAGCAGCCCTCCGGGGGGCAGGGCCGGGGAGCTGTTTTTT. This sequence encodes CASSPPGGRAGELFF.